The clone carrying this T cell receptor beta chain was seen a few times. Its antigen remains unknown. Germline CDR1 is LGHNA and CDR2 is YSLEER. The length of the CDR3 is 14 residues. V was cut by 1 base and J by 3 bases, with 10 bases left in between. The record originates from a study of identical twins. General study results and limits: Cross-sectional statistical analysis was relied on for the conclusions, without the same donors being followed.

TCRdb analysed the 5' RACE reads with MiXCR anew, one entry per CDR3 protein. Counted here are around 480,000 distinct CDR3 sequences, approximately 14% occurring once; the ten biggest clones make up approximately 0.98%. This same sample was also part of a study on yellow fever vaccine responses in identical twins.

The sequenced sample consisted of CD4+ T cells sorted from blood. The rearrangement joins TRBV4-3 to TRBJ2-7; D might be TRBD1 (5 bases). The TCR comes from a woman aged 18-29 years in good health. CDR3 amino acids: CASSQAQEGYEQYF. The CDR3 bases are TGCGCCAGCAGCCAAGCACAGGAAGGCTACGAGCAGTACTTC.